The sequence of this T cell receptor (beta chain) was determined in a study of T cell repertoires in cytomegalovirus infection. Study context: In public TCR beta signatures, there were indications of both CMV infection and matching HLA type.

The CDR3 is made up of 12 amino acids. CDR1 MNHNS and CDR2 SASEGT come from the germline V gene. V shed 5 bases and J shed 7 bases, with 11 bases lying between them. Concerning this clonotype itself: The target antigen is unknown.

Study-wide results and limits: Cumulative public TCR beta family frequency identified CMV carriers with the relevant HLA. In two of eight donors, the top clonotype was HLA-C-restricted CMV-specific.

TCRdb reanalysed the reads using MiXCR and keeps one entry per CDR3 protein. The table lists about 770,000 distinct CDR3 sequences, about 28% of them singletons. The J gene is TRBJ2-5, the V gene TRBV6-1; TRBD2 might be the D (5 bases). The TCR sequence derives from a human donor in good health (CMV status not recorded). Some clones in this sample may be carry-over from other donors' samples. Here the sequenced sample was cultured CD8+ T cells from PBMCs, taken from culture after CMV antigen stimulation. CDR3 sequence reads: CASSLMAGTQYF. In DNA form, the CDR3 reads TGTGCCAGCAGTCTAATGGCGGGGACCCAGTACTTC.